Presented here are 24 T cell receptor beta chains from one specimen sequenced in a study of post-analysis software for immune sequencing data. Findings and limits, study-wide: TRBV5-6, TRBV5-1 and TRBV20-1 belonged to a set of roughly five TRBV segments that were more frequent in patients than controls.

No antigen has been identified for these receptors. cDNA libraries for TCR beta contained unique molecular identifiers. TCRdb redid the calling of the PCR reads with MiXCR, one entry per CDR3 protein. This sample has about 560,000 distinct CDR3 sequences; roughly 46% occur once, and the top ten carry more than 1.5%. Sequencing was carried out using blood. These receptors all stem from a girl aged 5 to 17 with multiple sclerosis.

J is TRBJ1-5 and V is TRBV20-1; TRBD1 matches at 9 bases. This CDR3 is 14 amino acids long. J was trimmed by 4 bases and V by 2 bases; bases with no gene match: 3. Germline CDR1 and CDR2: DFQATT and SNEGSKA (reference sequence). In DNA, the CDR3 is TGCAGTGCTAGATTACAGGGGGCGAATCAGCCCCAGCATTTT. Encoded protein: CSARLQGANQPQHF.

Turning to this clonotype: A read error may produce the germline difference seen at one junction end. V gene TRBV7-2 combines with J gene TRBJ2-3; 9 nucleotides match TRBD1. The germline CDR1 and CDR2 sequences are SGHTA and FQGNSA. The CDR3 runs to 16 residues. The CDR3 spells CASSPELTGGTDAQYF. DNA for the CDR3: TGTGCCAGCAGCCCAGAGCTGACAGGGGGGACAGATGCGCAGTATTTT.

For the CDR3, the DNA is TGTGCCAGCAGCTGCAACGCGGGACAAACAGCCAAAAACATTCAGTACTTC. It specifies CASSCNAGQTAKNIQYF. The chain combines TRBV7-9 with TRBJ2-4; the D call may be TRBD1 or TRBD2 (6 bases each). This CDR3 is 17 amino acids long. V dropped 4 bases and J dropped 0 bases, with 16 bases sitting between them. CDR1 and CDR2 (germline): SEHNR, FQNEAQ (reference sequence).

This chain uses TRBV2 with TRBJ2-7; possibly TRBD2 for D (6 bases). Matching the DNA end better, TRBJ2-5 makes the J call doubtful. This CDR3 has 13 residues. Germline V lookup: CDR1 SNHLY, CDR2 FYNNEI. CDR3 DNA sequence: TGTGCCAGCACCGGAGGGCTAGGAGAGACCCAGTACTTC. Translation gives CASTGGLGETQYF.

J is TRBJ2-1 and V is TRBV20-1; no firm D call. This CDR3 region has 11 residues. Germline V CDR1 and CDR2: DFQATT, SNEGSKA (reference sequence). Trimming shortened V by 3 bases and J by 8 bases, and 8 bases separated the two germline ends. CDR3 nucleotide sequence: TGCAGTGCTAGGAAGTCGGATGAGCAGTTCTTC. This codes for CSARKSDEQFF.

The chain recombines TRBV12-3 or TRBV12-4 with TRBJ1-3; D is uncertain. There are 13 residues in the CDR3. V was clipped by 5 bases and J by 7 bases, with 12 bases between them. The CDR3 is CASSPGVRNTIYF. CDR3 coding DNA: TGTGCCAGCAGTCCCGGCGTGCGGAACACCATATATTTT.

The chain uses TRBV5-1 and TRBJ1-5; D perhaps matches TRBD1 (5 bases). Germline V lookup: CDR1 SGHRS, CDR2 YFSETQ. Trimming stripped 9 bases from V and 8 bases from J, with 15 bases between. The CDR3 totals 12 residues. CDR3 nucleotides: TGCGCCATCAGGCAGGGTTATGAGCCCCAGCATTTT. Its translation is CAIRQGYEPQHF.

Regarding this clonotype: At one boundary the junction diverges from the germline segment, which might be a read error. The chain joins TRBV9 to TRBJ2-6; D could derive from TRBD1 or TRBD2 (6 bases each). CDR1 SGDLS and CDR2 YYNGEE come from the germline V gene. The CDR3 length is 15 residues. CDR3 protein: CASSVAGSGANVRTF. DNA for the CDR3: TGTGCCAGCAGCGTAGCTGGCTCGGGGGCCAACGTCCGGACTTTC.

This clonotype turned up a few times. The chain employs TRBV28 and TRBJ2-3; D gene uncertain. In germline, CDR1 is MDHEN, CDR2 SYDVKM. CDR3 size: 14 residues. Trimming stripped 6 bases from V and 1 base from J, with 11 bases between. CDR3 region: CASSPPDRTDTQYF. The CDR3 coding sequence is TGTGCCAGCAGCCCACCGGACCGCACAGATACGCAGTATTTT.

The genes are TRBV12-3 or TRBV12-4 and TRBJ2-2; 7 bases fit TRBD1. After removal of 1 base from V and 7 bases from J, the junction contained 6 bases not matched to a gene. The CDR3 contains 15 residues. The CDR3 region is CASSLVTGPLGELFF. DNA for the CDR3: TGTGCCAGCAGTTTAGTGACAGGGCCCCTCGGGGAGCTGTTTTTT.

Ten or more counts support this clonotype. The gene calls are TRBV20-1 and TRBJ1-1; unclear D gene. V was clipped by 2 bases and J by 5 bases, with 6 bases between them. CDR1 is DFQATT and CDR2 is SNEGSKA in the germline V gene (reference sequence). CDR3 length equals 11 residues. DNA of the CDR3: TGCAGTGCTAGATCGACGACTGAAGCTTTCTTT. This gives the protein CSARSTTEAFF.

This clonotype was counted between two and nine times. This rearrangement joins TRBV5-1 to TRBJ2-4; D is unresolved. Trimming took off 2 bases at V and 0 bases at J, with 6 bases between the two ends. The germline V gene encodes CDR1 SGHRS and CDR2 YFSETQ. CDR3 length equals 14 residues. The CDR3 spells CASSFGIAKNIQYF. The CDR3 DNA is TGCGCCAGCAGCTTTGGAATAGCCAAAAACATTCAGTACTTC.

This clonotype was counted a few times. This chain joins TRBV5-1 and TRBJ2-7; tentative D call: TRBD2 (6 bases). V was pared by 0 bases and J by 10 bases, with 17 bases between. Germline assignment: CDR1 SGHRS and CDR2 YFSETQ. CDR3 length: 14 residues. The CDR3 bases are TGCGCCAGCAGCTTGGCGTATCAGCGGGCCCGTCAGTACTTC. Protein sequence: CASSLAYQRARQYF.

The rearrangement joins TRBV20-1 to TRBJ2-3; TRBD2 matches 12 bases. CDR3 length: 15 residues. CDR1 DFQATT and CDR2 SNEGSKA come from the germline V gene (reference sequence). J gave up 5 bases and V 6 bases, and 9 bases lay outside the gene matches. The CDR3 coding sequence is TGCAGTGCGTCCCTCCTAGCGGGGGGGCAAGATACGCAGTATTTT. This gives the protein CSASLLAGGQDTQYF.

This sequence joins TRBV4-2 and TRBJ2-1; 11 nucleotides align to TRBD2. CDR3 length equals 18 residues. CDR1 is LGHNA, CDR2 YNFKEQ, per germline. With 0 bases clipped from V and 2 bases from J, the junction kept 6 bases outside the gene matches. The CDR3 DNA follows: TGTGCCAGCAGCCAAGAAAACCCGACTAGCGGGGCCTACAATGAGCAGTTCTTC. Protein: CASSQENPTSGAYNEQFF.

V and J are TRBV20-1 and TRBJ1-2, with unresolved D. CDR3 length: 14 residues. Germline lookup yields CDR1 DFQATT and CDR2 SNEGSKA (reference sequence). This CDR3 reads CSTKPGSANYGYTF. DNA for the CDR3: TGCAGCACAAAACCCGGCAGCGCTAACTATGGCTACACCTTC.

This chain connects TRBV2 to TRBJ2-5; TRBD1 might be the D (7 bases). The germline V gene has CDR1 SNHLY and CDR2 FYNNEI. V was shortened by 1 base and J by 12 bases, with 21 bases between the two germline ends. The CDR3 contains 15 residues. The CDR3, as DNA: TGTGCCAGCAGTGAAGTCGGGACAGACTCTTCGGGGGAGTACTTC. Protein product: CASSEVGTDSSGEYF.

V is TRBV6-5 and J is TRBJ2-7; possible D gene TRBD1, 5 bases. Looked up from germline, CDR1 is MNHEY and CDR2 is SVGAGI. Trimming removed 8 bases at V and 2 bases at J, with 7 bases between. This CDR3 is 11 amino acids long. CDR3 protein: CASGHPYEQYF. The CDR3 DNA reads TGTGCCAGCGGACACCCCTACGAGCAGTACTTC.

V is TRBV20-1 and J is TRBJ2-5; D gene uncertain. In germline, CDR1 is DFQATT, CDR2 SNEGSKA (reference sequence). This CDR3 is 14 amino acids long. With 5 bases removed from V and 6 bases from J, the gap between germline ends came to 19 bases. The CDR3 sequence is CSAGADLGAQTQYF. The CDR3 DNA is TGCAGTGCTGGAGCTGATCTCGGAGCCCAGACCCAGTACTTC.

This chain uses TRBV20-1 with TRBJ2-3, with 9 nucleotides matching TRBD2. The germline V gene has CDR1 DFQATT and CDR2 SNEGSKA (reference sequence). Germline trimming cut 1 base from V and 6 bases from J; bases unmatched to any gene: 8. The CDR3 runs to 15 residues. The CDR3 reads CSARVLAGLGDTQYF. The CDR3 DNA follows: TGCAGTGCTAGAGTACTAGCGGGCCTAGGGGATACGCAGTATTTT.

The genes are TRBV7-2 and TRBJ2-3; D ambiguous. The V gene's germline CDR1 is SGHTA and CDR2 FQGNSA. Trimming stripped 5 bases from V and 1 base from J, with 16 bases between. This CDR3 has 16 residues. The CDR3 bases are TGTGCCAGCAGCCCTCCCGGCGGACCCCGCACAGATACGCAGTATTTT. Its translation: CASSPPGGPRTDTQYF.

There are a few counts of this clonotype. The rearrangement joins TRBV11-2 to TRBJ2-7; D unclear. Germline V gene sequence: CDR1 SGHAT, CDR2 FQNNGV. Trimming stripped 0 bases from V and 0 bases from J, with 9 bases between. CDR3 length: 15 amino acids. DNA of the CDR3: TGTGCCAGCAGCTTAGAAAGGAGCCCCTCCTACGAGCAGTACTTC. This gives the protein CASSLERSPSYEQYF. The full variable domain, rest sourced from reference TRBV11-2 and TRBJ2-7, is EAGVAQSPRYKIIEKRQSVAFWCNPISGHATLYWYQQILGQGPKLLIQFQNNGVVDDSQLPKDRFSAERLKGVDSTLKIQPAKLEDSAVYLCASSLERSPSYEQYFGPGTRLTVT.

This clonotype was detected ten times or more. This chain links TRBV10-3 with TRBJ2-7, with D unresolved. Germline assignment: CDR1 ENHRY and CDR2 SYGVKD. Trimming left V 2 bases short and J 7 bases short, with 6 bases between. This CDR3 has 11 residues. The CDR3 bases are TGTGCCATCAGTGAGGTCCGGGAGCAGTACTTC. This codes for CAISEVREQYF.

The chain recombines TRBV24-1 with TRBJ1-2; D is perhaps TRBD1 (6 bases). CDR3 length: 15 residues. Germline loops: CDR1 KGHDR, CDR2 SFDVKD. V was pared by 3 bases and J by 4 bases, with 14 bases between. The CDR3 DNA sequence: TGTGCCACCAGTGATGCCCGGACAGAGCTCTATGGCTACACCTTC. Its protein product is CATSDARTELYGYTF.